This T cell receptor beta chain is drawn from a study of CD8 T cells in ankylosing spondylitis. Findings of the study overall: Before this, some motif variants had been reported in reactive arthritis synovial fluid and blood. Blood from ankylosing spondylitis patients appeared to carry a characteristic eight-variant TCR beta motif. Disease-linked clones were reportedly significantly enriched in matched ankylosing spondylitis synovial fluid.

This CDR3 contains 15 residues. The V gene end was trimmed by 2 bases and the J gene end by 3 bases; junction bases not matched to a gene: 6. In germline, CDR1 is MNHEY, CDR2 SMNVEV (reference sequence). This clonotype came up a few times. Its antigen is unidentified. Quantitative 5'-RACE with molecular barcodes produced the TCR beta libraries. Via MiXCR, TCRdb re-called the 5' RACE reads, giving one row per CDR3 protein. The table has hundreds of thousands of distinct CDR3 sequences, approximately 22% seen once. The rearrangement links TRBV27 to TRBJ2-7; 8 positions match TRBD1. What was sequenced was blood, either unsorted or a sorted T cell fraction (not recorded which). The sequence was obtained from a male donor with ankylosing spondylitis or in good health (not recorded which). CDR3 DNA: TGTGCCAGCAGTTTAAGGGGACAGGTCTACTACGAGCAGTACTTC. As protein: CASSLRGQVYYEQYF.